Each of the 30 T cell receptor beta chains below was sequenced from the same sample in a study of cytomegalovirus exposure and HLA in healthy donors. This PCR relied on a set of 60 Vbeta primers and 13 Jbeta primers. The assay was immunoSEQ multiplex PCR, and TCRdb's table has in-frame clones only and misses some. The table records more than 110,000 clones, around 70% of them present only once. The sample comprised PBMCs. These receptors all come from a woman between 55 and 75 years old in good health and CMV-seropositive.

The chain employs TRBV5-1 and TRBJ2-1; 8 bases agree with TRBD2. CDR1 and CDR2 (germline): SGHRS, YFSETQ. This CDR3 contains 17 residues. Trimming took 0 bases from V and 6 from J; bases not matched to a gene: 11. The CDR3, as DNA: TGCGCCAGCAGCTTGGGGTATGGGAGCGGGAGCCCCAATGAGCAGTTCTTC. Protein product: CASSLGYGSGSPNEQFF. The full variable domain, its missing parts supplied by reference TRBV5-1 and TRBJ2-1, is KAGVTQTPRYLIKTRGQQVTLSCSPISGHRSVSWYQQTPGQGLQFLFEYFSETQRNKGNFPGRFSGRQFSNSRSEMNVSTLELGDSALYLCASSLGYGSGSPNEQFFGPGTRLTVL.

CDR3 residues: CASSFAEPDTQYF. In nucleotides, the CDR3 is TGTGCCAGCAGCTTTGCGGAACCAGATACGCAGTATTTT. V and J are TRBV7-9 and TRBJ2-3; no clear D. The CDR3 contains 13 residues. The germline gives CDR1 SEHNR, CDR2 FQNEAQ (reference sequence). Deletions cut 3 bases from V and 4 bases from J, with 8 bases between.

The chain carries TRBV7-6 and TRBJ2-7, with D maybe TRBD2 (7 bases). This CDR3 comprises 15 residues. The V gene's germline CDR1 is SGHVS and CDR2 FNYEAQ. Trimming stripped 1 base from V and 0 bases from J, with 10 bases between. CDR3 region: CASSLGGGDSYEQYF. The DNA for the CDR3 is TGTGCCAGCAGCTTAGGAGGGGGGGACTCCTACGAGCAGTACTTC.

The table lists this clone with a few counts. V and J are TRBV5-1 and TRBJ2-1, with TRBD2 matching 8 bases. Germline loops: CDR1 SGHRS, CDR2 YFSETQ. The CDR3 is made up of 15 amino acids. Trimming removed 4 bases from V and 3 bases from J; junction bases left unmatched: 6. The CDR3 sequence: CASSPIAGSYNEQFF. DNA of the CDR3: TGCGCCAGCAGCCCCATAGCGGGGAGCTACAATGAGCAGTTCTTC.

For this clone: Other nucleotide sequences in the sample specify the same CDR3. The rearrangement joins TRBV5-4 to TRBJ2-1; 12 bases fit TRBD2. Germline CDR1 reads SGHNT; CDR2 reads YYREEE (reference sequence). The CDR3 is made up of 15 amino acids. V lost 0 bases, J lost 7 bases, and 2 bases stayed unmatched. The chain's CDR3 is CASSLGLAGVNEQFF. The CDR3 nucleotides read TGTGCCAGCAGCTTGGGACTAGCGGGAGTAAATGAGCAGTTCTTC. The entire variable domain, with the rest obtained from reference TRBV5-4 and TRBJ2-1, is as follows: ETGVTQSPTHLIKTRGQQVTLRCSSQSGHNTVSWYQQALGQGPQFIFQYYREEENGRGNFPPRFSGLQFPNYSSELNVNALELDDSALYLCASSLGLAGVNEQFFGPGTRLTVL.

The chain uses TRBV28 and TRBJ1-1; 7 nucleotides line up with TRBD1. Germline values: CDR1 MDHEN, CDR2 SYDVKM. The junction had 6 bases not matched to a gene; V was cut back by 3 bases and J by 5 bases. This CDR3 contains 14 residues. The CDR3 region is CASSFRSGGTEAFF. The DNA for the CDR3 is TGTGCCAGCAGTTTTCGGTCAGGGGGGACTGAAGCTTTCTTT.

This clone was seen more than once but under ten times. The chain is built from TRBV5-1 and TRBJ1-3; no definite D call. CDR3 size: 16 residues. Germline CDR1 reads SGHRS; CDR2 reads YFSETQ. The V end lost 5 bases, the J end lost 1 base, and 16 bases lay between the germline ends. The CDR3 DNA reads as TGCGCCAGCAGTTCAAAAGGCCAGGCGTCTGGAAACACCATATATTTT. Translated, it gives CASSSKGQASGNTIYF.

The table lists this clone with a count of one. The chain carries TRBV28 and TRBJ2-7; D may be TRBD1 (6 bases). CDR1 and CDR2 from the germline V gene are MDHEN and SYDVKM. The ends were cut back, 7 bases at V and 6 bases at J, with 10 bases in the middle. This CDR3 has 11 residues. The CDR3 loop is CASIQGPEQYF. The CDR3 nucleotides read TGTGCCAGCATACAGGGACCCGAGCAGTACTTC.

J is TRBJ1-1 and V is TRBV19; TRBD1 is a possible D gene (6 bases). The CDR3 length is 14 residues. V shed 3 bases and J shed 4 bases, with 12 bases lying between them. The V gene's germline CDR1 is LNHDA and CDR2 SQIVND (reference sequence). CDR3 sequence reads: CASSITGTTTEAFF. The CDR3 DNA follows: TGTGCCAGTAGTATTACAGGGACAACCACTGAAGCTTTCTTT.

The chain recombines TRBV7-8 with TRBJ1-1; D is perhaps TRBD1 (5 bases). The CDR3 totals 15 residues. Germline loops: CDR1 SGHVS, CDR2 FQNEAQ. The V end lost 4 bases, the J end lost 3 bases, and 15 bases lay between the germline ends. CDR3 DNA sequence: TGTGCCAGCAGCTCCAAGTGGGGGAGGGACACTGAAGCTTTCTTT. It yields the protein CASSSKWGRDTEAFF. Complete variable domain (other parts from reference TRBV7-8 and TRBJ1-1): GAGVSQSPRYKVAKRGQDVALRCDPISGHVSLFWYQQALGQGPEFLTYFQNEAQLDKSGLPSDRFFAERPEGSVSTLKIQRTQQEDSAVYLCASSSKWGRDTEAFFGQGTRLTVV.

The V gene is TRBV5-1, the J gene TRBJ1-2, with D unresolved. The V and J ends lost 0 bases and 5 bases respectively, with 11 bases between them. The CDR3 has 14 residues. In germline, CDR1 is SGHRS, CDR2 YFSETQ. This chain's CDR3 is CASSLEPTSYGYTF. For the CDR3, the DNA is TGCGCCAGCAGCTTGGAGCCAACTTCATATGGCTACACCTTC.

This clone has just a few counts. The chain links TRBV13 to TRBJ1-1; 7 bases match TRBD1. V lost 1 base and J lost 1; bases outside the gene matches: 6. CDR3 length: 16 residues. Germline V gene sequence: CDR1 PRHDT, CDR2 FYEKMQ (reference sequence). The CDR3 spells CASSLVHRGGNTEAFF. As DNA, the CDR3 is TGTGCCAGCAGCTTAGTTCACAGGGGAGGGAACACTGAAGCTTTCTTT.

This clone appeared a few times. The V gene is TRBV5-4, the J gene TRBJ2-6, with TRBD2 identical over 7 bases. Germline V gene lookup returns CDR1 SGHNT and CDR2 YYREEE (reference sequence). With 3 bases clipped from V and 0 bases from J, the junction kept 6 bases outside the gene matches. The CDR3 is 17 residues long. The CDR3 region is CASSSGGVGSGANVLTF. The CDR3, as DNA: TGTGCCAGCAGCTCGGGGGGTGTAGGCTCTGGGGCCAACGTCCTGACTTTC.

The chain uses TRBV28 and TRBJ2-5; the match to TRBD2 covers 7 bases. The CDR3 spans 15 residues. The V segment lost 5 bases and the J segment 3 bases; nucleotides outside the gene matches: 9. Germline V CDR1 and CDR2: MDHEN, SYDVKM. Written as DNA, the CDR3 is TGTGCCAGCAGTCCGGCTAGCGGAGCGGAAGAGACCCAGTACTTC. Amino acids: CASSPASGAEETQYF.

The genes are TRBV2 and TRBJ2-6; D is unresolved. Germline V gives CDR1 SNHLY, CDR2 FYNNEI. The CDR3 sequence is 14 residues long. Trimming took off 2 bases at V and 4 bases at J, with 6 bases between the two ends. The CDR3 reads CASSELPGANVLTF. The CDR3 nucleotides read TGTGCCAGCAGTGAACTCCCCGGGGCCAACGTCCTGACTTTC.

This chain uses TRBV7-9 with TRBJ1-2, with D possibly matching TRBD1 (5 bases). V lost 7 bases, J lost 0 bases, and 18 bases lay in between. The CDR3 has 16 residues. The germline CDR1 and CDR2 sequences are SEHNR and FQNEAQ (reference sequence). CDR3 in amino acids: CASTEKGRTSNYGYTF. The CDR3 DNA reads as TGTGCCAGCACCGAAAAGGGCAGGACATCTAACTATGGCTACACCTTC.

In this sample, this clone turned up once. The chain carries TRBV27 and TRBJ1-2, with TRBD1 matching over 10 bases. Germline lookup yields CDR1 MNHEY and CDR2 SMNVEV (reference sequence). The CDR3 runs 13 residues. V trimming: 4 bases; J trimming: 8 bases; junction bases outside the gene matches: 4. Here the CDR3 DNA reads TGTGCCAGCAGTTCCCGGACAGGGGGAGGCTACACCTTC. Protein: CASSSRTGGGYTF.

In DNA form, the CDR3 reads TGTGCCAGCAGGGCGGCGGGTACGAACACTGAAGCTTTCTTT. As protein: CASRAAGTNTEAFF. The V gene is TRBV6-5, the J gene TRBJ1-1; no reliable D call. Trimming stripped 6 bases from V and 1 base from J, with 12 bases between. This CDR3 has 14 amino acids. Germline values: CDR1 MNHEY, CDR2 SVGAGI.

The chain recombines TRBV2 with TRBJ2-7; 10 bases align to TRBD1. CDR3 length equals 14 residues. Germline V lookup: CDR1 SNHLY, CDR2 FYNNEI. V lost 8 bases to trimming and J lost 3 bases; unmatched junction nucleotides: 7. The CDR3 sequence: CASLMRDRGYEQYF. CDR3 nucleotides: TGTGCCAGCCTGATGCGGGACAGGGGCTACGAGCAGTACTTC. The full variable domain, completed using reference TRBV2 and TRBJ2-7, is EPEVTQTPSHQVTQMGQEVILRCVPISNHLYFYWYRQILGQKVEFLVSFYNNEISEKSEIFDDQFSVERPDGSNFTLKIRSTKLEDSAMYFCASLMRDRGYEQYFGPGTRLTVT.

J is TRBJ1-2 and V is TRBV9; 7 bases map to TRBD1. With V trimmed by 4 bases and J by 2 bases, 8 bases remained unmatched. This CDR3 has 15 amino acids. The germline V gene encodes CDR1 SGDLS and CDR2 YYNGEE. Here the CDR3 reads CASSTTTGPNYGYTF. DNA of the CDR3: TGTGCCAGCAGCACAACGACAGGGCCCAACTATGGCTACACCTTC.

The chain combines TRBV4-1 with TRBJ1-4; TRBD1 matches at 9 bases. The CDR3 is 16 residues long. V was clipped by 0 bases and J by 8 bases; unmatched bases: 7. Germline CDR1 is MGHRA and CDR2 is YSYEKL. CDR3 DNA sequence: TGCGCCAGCAGCCAAGATCGGACAGGGGAACGGGAAAAACTGTTTTTT. It codes for CASSQDRTGEREKLFF.

V usage is TRBV19 and J usage is TRBJ1-5, with D tentatively TRBD1 (6 bases). Trimming took 5 bases from V and 1 from J, leaving 12 bases between them. CDR1 and CDR2 from the germline V gene are LNHDA and SQIVND (reference sequence). The CDR3 extends over 15 amino acids. The CDR3 bases are TGTGCCAGTAGTCTTCAGGGGCCCAGCAATCAGCCCCAGCATTTT. It is translated as CASSLQGPSNQPQHF.

The chain is built from TRBV5-1 and TRBJ2-1, with 15 bases matching TRBD2. Losses at the gene ends were 4 bases for V and 6 bases for J; bases not matched to a gene: 17. The CDR3 runs 20 residues. Germline lookup yields CDR1 SGHRS and CDR2 YFSETQ. CDR3 loop: CASSNPTGGTSGRSINEQFF. CDR3 sequence (DNA): TGCGCCAGCAGCAACCCGACGGGAGGGACTAGCGGGAGGAGTATCAATGAGCAGTTCTTC. Drawing the rest from reference TRBV5-1 and TRBJ2-1, the complete variable domain is KAGVTQTPRYLIKTRGQQVTLSCSPISGHRSVSWYQQTPGQGLQFLFEYFSETQRNKGNFPGRFSGRQFSNSRSEMNVSTLELGDSALYLCASSNPTGGTSGRSINEQFFGPGTRLTVL.

The J gene is TRBJ2-2, the V gene TRBV19; 10 positions agree with TRBD1. Germline CDR1 is LNHDA and CDR2 is SQIVND (reference sequence). The CDR3 has 15 amino acids. The trim removed 6 bases at V and 4 bases at J, leaving 5 bases unmatched. CDR3 sequence (DNA): TGTGCCAGTAGCCAGGACAGGGGGATCACCGGGGAGCTGTTTTTT. As protein: CASSQDRGITGELFF.

The sample holds a few counts of this clone. The J gene is TRBJ1-2, the V gene TRBV6-1; the match to TRBD1 covers 8 bases. The CDR3 has 14 residues. The germline CDR1 and CDR2 sequences are MNHNS and SASEGT. The J segment lost 2 bases and the V segment lost 6 bases, leaving 5 bases of the junction unmatched. Written as DNA, the CDR3 is TGTGCCAGCAGGGTGACAGGGGCCAACTATGGCTACACCTTC. Its protein is CASRVTGANYGYTF.

This chain uses TRBV25-1 with TRBJ2-5; TRBD1 matches 9 bases. This CDR3 spans 15 amino acids. With V trimmed by 3 bases and J by 1 base, 3 bases remained unmatched. Germline values: CDR1 MGHDK, CDR2 SYGVNS. In DNA, the CDR3 is TGTGCCAGCAGTGACCCGACAGGGGGCCAAGAGACCCAGTACTTC. Residues: CASSDPTGGQETQYF.

This clone was observed a handful of times. V gene TRBV6-6 combines with J gene TRBJ2-2; TRBD1 aligns across 9 bases. V lost 9 bases to trimming and J lost 4 bases; unmatched junction nucleotides: 12. CDR3 length: 16 residues. Germline lookup yields CDR1 MNHNY and CDR2 SVGAGI (reference sequence). The CDR3 bases are TGTGCCAGTTCCCCCCCGGGACAGGGTAGCACCGGGGAGCTGTTTTTT. Translating gives CASSPPGQGSTGELFF.

This chain links TRBV5-1 with TRBJ2-7; TRBD1 aligns across 8 bases. Looked up from germline, CDR1 is SGHRS and CDR2 is YFSETQ. V was pared by 4 bases and J by 1 base, with 4 bases of the junction left unmatched. This CDR3 region has 14 residues. In DNA, the CDR3 is TGCGCCAGCAGCGGCGGACAGGGATCCTACGAGCAGTACTTC. Residues: CASSGGQGSYEQYF.

This clone was seen just once. This rearrangement joins TRBV5-6 to TRBJ2-1, with D perhaps matching TRBD2 (5 bases). CDR3 length: 13 residues. The V end was cut by 0 bases, the J end by 7 bases, with 8 bases between. The germline CDR1 and CDR2 sequences are SGHDT and YYEEEE. The CDR3 here is CASSLGLQNEQFF. CDR3 nucleotides: TGTGCCAGCAGCTTGGGACTACAAAATGAGCAGTTCTTC.

The chain carries TRBV19 and TRBJ1-1, with D tentatively TRBD1 (5 bases). This CDR3 contains 15 residues. Germline V gives CDR1 LNHDA, CDR2 SQIVND (reference sequence). Trimming removed 3 bases at V and 5 bases at J, with 16 bases between. The CDR3: CASSIRGLRGTEAFF. The CDR3 DNA sequence: TGTGCCAGTAGTATCCGGGGACTCCGGGGGACTGAAGCTTTCTTT.